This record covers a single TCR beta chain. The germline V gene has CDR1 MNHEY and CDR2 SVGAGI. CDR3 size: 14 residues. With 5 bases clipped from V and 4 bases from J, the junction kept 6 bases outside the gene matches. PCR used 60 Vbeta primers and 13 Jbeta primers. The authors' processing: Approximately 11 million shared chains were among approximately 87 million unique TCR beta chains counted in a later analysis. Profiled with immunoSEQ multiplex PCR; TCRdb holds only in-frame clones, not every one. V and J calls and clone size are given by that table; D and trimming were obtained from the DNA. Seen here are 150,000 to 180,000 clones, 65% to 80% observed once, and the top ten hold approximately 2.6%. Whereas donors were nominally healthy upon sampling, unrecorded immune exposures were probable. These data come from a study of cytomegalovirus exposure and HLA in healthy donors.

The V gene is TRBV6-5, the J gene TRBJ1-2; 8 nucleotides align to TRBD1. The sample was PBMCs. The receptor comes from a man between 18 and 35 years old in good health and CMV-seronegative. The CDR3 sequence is CASSAGGLFYGYTF. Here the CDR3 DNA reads TGTGCCAGCAGTGCAGGGGGCTTATTCTATGGCTACACCTTC.